The 14 T cell receptor beta chains reported below all come from one sample, sequenced in a study of cytotoxic CD8 clonotypes in ibrutinib-treated CLL. The method was immunoSEQ multiplex PCR; TCRdb's version includes in-frame clones alone and lacks a portion of them. Of fewer than 400,000 clones listed, 67% were seen once; the top ten hold around 6.6%. The source material was PBMCs, sampled after 36 months of ibrutinib treatment. Every receptor here comes from a human donor with chronic lymphocytic leukemia.

The V call is TRBV19, the J call TRBJ2-1; TRBD2 matches 7 bases. The germline V gene encodes CDR1 LNHDA and CDR2 SQIVND (reference sequence). The V segment lost 1 base and the J segment 4 bases; nucleotides outside the gene matches: 7. This CDR3 has 16 residues. The CDR3 loop reads CASSIAREGIYNEQFF. CDR3 nucleotides: TGTGCCAGTAGTATAGCCAGGGAGGGGATATACAATGAGCAGTTCTTC.

The V gene is TRBV6-5, the J gene TRBJ2-3; D is unclear. The CDR3 contains 15 residues. Germline V gene lookup returns CDR1 MNHEY and CDR2 SVGAGI. V was cut by 0 bases and J by 2 bases, with 9 bases left in between. CDR3 sequence reads: CASSYSHFSTDTQYF. CDR3 in DNA: TGTGCCAGCAGTTACTCTCACTTTTCCACAGATACGCAGTATTTT.

This clone was found a few times. This chain uses TRBV20-1 with TRBJ2-1; D is tentatively TRBD1 or TRBD2 (6 bases each). V lost 6 bases and J lost 8, with 8 bases in between. Germline CDR1 and CDR2: DFQATT and SNEGSKA (reference sequence). This CDR3 spans 10 amino acids. The CDR3, as DNA: TGCAGTGCAGGGGGGCATGAGCAGTTCTTC. Translation: CSAGGHEQFF.

This rearrangement joins TRBV10-1 to TRBJ2-4, with 13 bases matching TRBD2. Looked up from germline, CDR1 is WNHNN and CDR2 is SYGVQD (reference sequence). V gave up 6 bases and J gave up 4 bases; unmatched junction bases: 9. The CDR3 contains 17 residues. For the CDR3, the DNA is TGCGCCAGCAGCGGGGGACTAGCGGGAAGAGAAAAAAACATTCAGTACTTC. This codes for CASSGGLAGREKNIQYF.

The table lists this clone with a count of one. V and J are TRBV12-5 and TRBJ2-5; weak D call: TRBD1 (5 bases). CDR3 length equals 14 residues. Between the trimmed V and J ends, which lost 1 base and 1 base, there was a span of 7 bases. Per germline, CDR1 LGHNT and CDR2 FRNRAP. Here the CDR3 DNA reads TGTGCTAGTGGTTTGGGACAGACCCAAGAGACCCAGTACTTC. This encodes CASGLGQTQETQYF.

The genes are TRBV7-9 and TRBJ1-2; 8 bases match TRBD1. Germline-derived CDR1 and CDR2 are SEHNR and FQNEAQ (reference sequence). V shed 4 bases, J shed 6 bases, and the junction held 4 bases outside the gene matches. The CDR3 contains 13 residues. CDR3 DNA sequence: TGTGCCAGCAGCTGGGGACAGGATAATGGCTACACCTTC. It codes for CASSWGQDNGYTF.

The chain has TRBV6-6 and TRBJ1-6, with 7 bases fitting TRBD1. CDR3 length equals 14 residues. From germline, CDR1 is MNHNY and CDR2 SVGAGI (reference sequence). The V segment lost 4 bases and the J segment 9 bases; nucleotides outside the gene matches: 6. The CDR3 loop reads CASSSQGEVSPLHF. The CDR3 DNA sequence: TGTGCCAGCAGTTCGCAGGGGGAGGTTTCACCCCTCCACTTT.

The chain combines TRBV5-4 with TRBJ1-5; weak D call: TRBD1 (5 bases). The CDR3 totals 16 residues. The germline V gene has CDR1 SGHNT and CDR2 YYREEE (reference sequence). Between the trimmed V and J ends, which lost 3 bases and 3 bases, there was a span of 16 bases. DNA for the CDR3: TGTGCCAGCAGCTACGGACCTCCAGGGACCAATCAGCCCCAGCATTTT. Encoded protein: CASSYGPPGTNQPQHF.

The chain employs TRBV6-1 and TRBJ1-2; D is unclear. This CDR3 has 12 amino acids. Looked up from germline, CDR1 is MNHNS and CDR2 is SASEGT. V was trimmed by 3 bases and J by 4 bases, leaving 6 bases between them. CDR3 in amino acids: CASSDFFYGYTF. The CDR3, as DNA: TGTGCCAGCAGTGACTTCTTCTATGGCTACACCTTC.

The chain links TRBV5-1 to TRBJ2-5; D assignment may be TRBD1 or TRBD2 (5 bases each). The CDR3 runs 14 residues. CDR1 and CDR2 (germline): SGHRS, YFSETQ. Trimming took 0 bases from V and 10 from J, leaving 16 bases between them. This chain's CDR3 is CASSLGGDAQGQYF. The CDR3 DNA reads as TGCGCCAGCAGCTTGGGAGGGGATGCCCAGGGCCAGTACTTC.

This chain uses TRBV6-5 with TRBJ2-7; D may be TRBD1 (5 bases). This CDR3 region has 15 residues. Germline lookup yields CDR1 MNHEY and CDR2 SVGAGI. V lost 0 bases, J lost 6 bases, and 15 bases lay in between. The CDR3: CASSYSYPRVGEQYF. The CDR3 DNA sequence: TGTGCCAGCAGTTACTCGTACCCCAGGGTGGGCGAGCAGTACTTC.

This rearrangement joins TRBV7-7 to TRBJ2-1, with 9 bases that match TRBD2. The V segment lost 6 bases and the J segment 5 bases; nucleotides outside the gene matches: 8. From germline, CDR1 is SSHAT and CDR2 FNYEAQ (reference sequence). This CDR3 comprises 15 residues. The CDR3 DNA sequence: TGTGCCAGCAGTCCAGGACTAGCGCTTCACAATGAGCAGTTCTTC. As protein: CASSPGLALHNEQFF.

The CDR3 spells CSVRPGTSVADTQYF. DNA of the CDR3: TGCAGCGTCCGGCCCGGGACTAGCGTCGCAGATACGCAGTATTTT. The V call is TRBV29-1, the J call TRBJ2-3, with 10 bases aligning to TRBD2. Germline V gives CDR1 SQVTM, CDR2 ANQGSEA. Germline trimming cut 6 bases from V and 4 bases from J; bases unmatched to any gene: 10. The CDR3 is 15 amino acids.

The rearrangement uses TRBV6-5 and TRBJ1-1; D may be TRBD1 (5 bases). V lost 9 bases and J lost 1, with 12 bases in between. CDR1 and CDR2 from the germline V gene are MNHEY and SVGAGI. The CDR3 extends over 13 amino acids. CDR3 residues: CARRGDKNTEAFF. The CDR3 DNA reads as TGTGCCAGAAGGGGAGATAAGAACACTGAAGCTTTCTTT.